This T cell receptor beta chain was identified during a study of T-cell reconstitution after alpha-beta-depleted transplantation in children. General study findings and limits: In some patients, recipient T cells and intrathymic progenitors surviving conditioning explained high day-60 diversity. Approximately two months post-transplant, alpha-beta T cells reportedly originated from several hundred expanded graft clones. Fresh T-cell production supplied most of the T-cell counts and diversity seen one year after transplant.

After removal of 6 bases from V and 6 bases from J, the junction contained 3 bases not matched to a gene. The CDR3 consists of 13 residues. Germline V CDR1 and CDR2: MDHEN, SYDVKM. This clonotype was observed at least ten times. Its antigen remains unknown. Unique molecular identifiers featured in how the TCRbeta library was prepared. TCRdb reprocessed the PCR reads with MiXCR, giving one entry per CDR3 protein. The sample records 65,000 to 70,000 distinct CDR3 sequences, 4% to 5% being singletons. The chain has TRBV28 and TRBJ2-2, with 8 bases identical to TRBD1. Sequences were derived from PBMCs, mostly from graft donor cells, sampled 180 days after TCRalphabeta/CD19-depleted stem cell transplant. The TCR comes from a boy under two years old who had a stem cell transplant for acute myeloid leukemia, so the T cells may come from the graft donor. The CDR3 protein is CASRLQGAGELFF. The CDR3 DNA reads TGTGCCAGCAGACTACAGGGGGCCGGGGAGCTGTTTTTT.